One T cell receptor (beta chain) is described in this entry. Its antigen is not known. A read error may account for a junction end that differs from germline. Primed by a sample-barcoded 5' primer and a J-beta primer mix, a second PCR proceeded for about 7 to 12 cycles. A single record per CDR3 protein comes from TCRdb applying MiXCR to the 5' RACE reads. The profile shows some 700,000 distinct CDR3 sequences, over 20% of them singletons. The sample belongs to a study of blood T cells in healthy people across ages. Study results and caveats: When one million T cells were used, diversity estimates were thought to be underestimates.

CDR3 length: 14 residues. The sample comprised blood. V usage is TRBV12-3 or TRBV12-4 and J usage is TRBJ2-5; a possible D gene is TRBD1 (6 bases). This TCR derives from a man in his sixties or seventies in good health. For the CDR3, the DNA is TGTGCCAGCAGTTTTCTGGGGGACAACCCCAGTCGGTTCTTC. It is translated as CASSFLGDNPSRFF.